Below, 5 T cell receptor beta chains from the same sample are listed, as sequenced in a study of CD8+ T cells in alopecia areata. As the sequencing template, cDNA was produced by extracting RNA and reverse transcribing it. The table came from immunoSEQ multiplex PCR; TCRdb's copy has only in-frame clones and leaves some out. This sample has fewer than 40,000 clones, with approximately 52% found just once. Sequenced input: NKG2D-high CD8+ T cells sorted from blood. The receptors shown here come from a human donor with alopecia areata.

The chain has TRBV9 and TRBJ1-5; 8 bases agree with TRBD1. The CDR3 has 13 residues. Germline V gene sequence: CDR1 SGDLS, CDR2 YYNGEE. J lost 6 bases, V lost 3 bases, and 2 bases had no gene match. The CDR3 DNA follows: TGTGCCAGCAGCGCAGGGGGCGGTCAGCCCCAGCATTTT. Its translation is CASSAGGGQPQHF.

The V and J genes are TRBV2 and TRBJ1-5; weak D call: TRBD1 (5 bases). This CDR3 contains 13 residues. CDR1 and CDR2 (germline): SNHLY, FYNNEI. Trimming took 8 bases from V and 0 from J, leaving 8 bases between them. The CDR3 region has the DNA TGTGCCAGCGATGGGGGTAGCAATCAGCCCCAGCATTTT. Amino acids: CASDGGSNQPQHF.

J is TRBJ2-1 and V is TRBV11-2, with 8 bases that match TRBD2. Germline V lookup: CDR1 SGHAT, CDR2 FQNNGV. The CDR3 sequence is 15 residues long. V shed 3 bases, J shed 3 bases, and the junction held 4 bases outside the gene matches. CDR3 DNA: TGTGCCAGCAGCTTCGGCGGGGGGATCTACAATGAGCAGTTCTTC. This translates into CASSFGGGIYNEQFF.

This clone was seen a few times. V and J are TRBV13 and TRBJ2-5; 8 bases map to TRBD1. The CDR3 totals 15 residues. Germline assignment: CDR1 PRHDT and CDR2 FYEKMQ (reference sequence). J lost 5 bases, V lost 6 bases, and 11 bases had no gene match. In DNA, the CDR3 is TGTGCCAGCAGTCTTATACAGGGGGACGGGGAGACCCAGTACTTC. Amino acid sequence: CASSLIQGDGETQYF.

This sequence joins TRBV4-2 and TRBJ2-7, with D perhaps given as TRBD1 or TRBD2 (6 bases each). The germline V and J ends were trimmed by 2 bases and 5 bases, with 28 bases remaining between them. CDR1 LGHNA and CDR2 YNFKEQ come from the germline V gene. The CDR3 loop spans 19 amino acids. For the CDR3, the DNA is TGTGCCAGCAGCCAATCCTTTCTATCGGGGGCAGGGGCTCGCCACGAGCAGTACTTC. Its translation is CASSQSFLSGAGARHEQYF.